Below, one TCR beta chain is given with its context. Its antigen is still unknown. Sequence at one end of the junction differs from germline and may be a read error. The data derive from a study of shared clonotypes between healthy human individuals. The table came from immunoSEQ multiplex PCR; TCRdb's copy has only in-frame clones and leaves some out. This sample has around 600,000 clones; roughly 98% occur once, and the top ten carry approximately 0.3%. In the naive CD8 group, cells lacked CD45RO and were positively selected for CCR7, so terminally differentiated effector memory CD45RA+ cells were left out. Each sample came from a Caucasian adult donor living in Nashville, Tennessee. General study findings and limits: The donor pool, a small one, limited the genetic and exposure-history diversity represented.

The sequence derives from a man aged 30-40 years in good health. Sequencing input: naive CD8+ T cells sorted from blood.

The DNA of the CDR3 is TGTGCCGTCAGGGACTCTTTGTGGGGGACCCAGTACTTC. Its protein product is CAVRDSLWGTQYF. This chain uses TRBV10-3 with TRBJ2-5, with D possibly matching TRBD2 (6 bases). In germline, CDR1 is ENHRY, CDR2 SYGVKD. This CDR3 has 13 residues.